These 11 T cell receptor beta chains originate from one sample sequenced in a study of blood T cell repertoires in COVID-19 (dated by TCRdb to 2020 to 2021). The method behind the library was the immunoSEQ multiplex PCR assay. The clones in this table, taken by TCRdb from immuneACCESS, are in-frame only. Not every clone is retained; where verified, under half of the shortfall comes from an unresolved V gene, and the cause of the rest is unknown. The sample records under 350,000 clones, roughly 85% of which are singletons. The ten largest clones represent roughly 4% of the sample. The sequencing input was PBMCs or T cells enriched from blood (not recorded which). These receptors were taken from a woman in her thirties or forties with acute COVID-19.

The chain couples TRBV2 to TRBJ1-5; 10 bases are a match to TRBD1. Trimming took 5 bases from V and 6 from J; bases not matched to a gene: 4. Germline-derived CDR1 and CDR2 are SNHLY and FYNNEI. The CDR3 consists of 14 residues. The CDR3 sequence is CASSMGTGVQPQHF. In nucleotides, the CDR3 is TGTGCCAGCAGTATGGGGACAGGGGTTCAGCCCCAGCATTTT.

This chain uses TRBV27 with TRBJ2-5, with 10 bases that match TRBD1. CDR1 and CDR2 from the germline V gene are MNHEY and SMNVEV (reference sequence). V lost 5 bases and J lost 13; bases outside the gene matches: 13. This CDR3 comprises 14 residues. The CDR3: CASSPYRDRGLLYF. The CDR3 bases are TGTGCCAGCAGTCCTTACCGGGACAGGGGCCTCCTGTACTTC.

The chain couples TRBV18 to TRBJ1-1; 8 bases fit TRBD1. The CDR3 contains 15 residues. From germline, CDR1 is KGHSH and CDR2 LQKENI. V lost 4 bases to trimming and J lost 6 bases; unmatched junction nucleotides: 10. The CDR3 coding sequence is TGTGCCAGCTCACTTCTCGAGTCAGGGGGCTCTGAAGCTTTCTTT. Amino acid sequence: CASSLLESGGSEAFF.

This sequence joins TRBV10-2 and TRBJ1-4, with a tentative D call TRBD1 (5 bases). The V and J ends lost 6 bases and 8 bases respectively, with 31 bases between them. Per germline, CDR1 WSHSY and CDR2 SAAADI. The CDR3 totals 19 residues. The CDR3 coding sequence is TGCGCCAGCAGCCTGACTAGGACACTAACCCCGGGTGGGAACGAAAAACTGTTTTTT. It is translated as CASSLTRTLTPGGNEKLFF.

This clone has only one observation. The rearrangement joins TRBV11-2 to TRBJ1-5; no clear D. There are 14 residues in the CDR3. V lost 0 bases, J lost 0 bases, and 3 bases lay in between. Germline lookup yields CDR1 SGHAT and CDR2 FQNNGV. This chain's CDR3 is CASSLDSSNQPQHF. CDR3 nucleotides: TGTGCCAGCAGCTTAGACAGTAGCAATCAGCCCCAGCATTTT.

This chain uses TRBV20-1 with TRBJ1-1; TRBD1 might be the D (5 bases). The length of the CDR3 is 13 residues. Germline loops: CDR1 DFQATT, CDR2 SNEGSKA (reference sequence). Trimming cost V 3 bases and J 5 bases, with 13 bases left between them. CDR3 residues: CSASIPGGTEAFF. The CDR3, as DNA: TGCAGTGCTAGTATCCCTGGGGGGACTGAAGCTTTCTTT.

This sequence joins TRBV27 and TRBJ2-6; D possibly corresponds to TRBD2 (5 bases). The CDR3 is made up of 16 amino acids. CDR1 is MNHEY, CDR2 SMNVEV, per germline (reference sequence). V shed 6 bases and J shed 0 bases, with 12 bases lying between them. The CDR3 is CASRLVGPSGANVLTF. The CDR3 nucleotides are TGTGCCAGCAGACTAGTCGGCCCCTCTGGGGCCAACGTCCTGACTTTC.

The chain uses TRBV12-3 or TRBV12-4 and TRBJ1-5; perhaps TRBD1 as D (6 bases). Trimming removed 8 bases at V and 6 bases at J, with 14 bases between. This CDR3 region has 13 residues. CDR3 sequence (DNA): TGTGCCAGCGGTGGACAGTCGATTCAGCCCCAGCATTTT. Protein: CASGGQSIQPQHF.

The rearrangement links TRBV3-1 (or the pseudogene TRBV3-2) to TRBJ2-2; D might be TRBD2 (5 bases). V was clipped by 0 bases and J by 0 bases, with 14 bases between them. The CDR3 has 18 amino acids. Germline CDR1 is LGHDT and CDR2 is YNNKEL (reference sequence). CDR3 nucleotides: TGTGCCAGCAGCCAAGATCTAGTTGCGGGTACGAACACCGGGGAGCTGTTTTTT. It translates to CASSQDLVAGTNTGELFF.

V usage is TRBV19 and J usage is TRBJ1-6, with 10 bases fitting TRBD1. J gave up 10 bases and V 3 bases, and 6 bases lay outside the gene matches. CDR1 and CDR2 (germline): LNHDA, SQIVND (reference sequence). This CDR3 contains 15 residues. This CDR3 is CASSITGQGRSPLHF. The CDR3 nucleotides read TGTGCCAGTAGTATTACGGGACAGGGGAGATCACCCCTCCACTTT.

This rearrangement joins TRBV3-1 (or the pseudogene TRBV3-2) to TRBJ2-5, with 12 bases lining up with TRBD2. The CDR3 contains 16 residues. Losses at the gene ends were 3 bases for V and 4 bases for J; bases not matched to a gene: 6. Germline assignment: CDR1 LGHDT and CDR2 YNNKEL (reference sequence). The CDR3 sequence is CASSHILAGGGETQYF. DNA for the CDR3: TGTGCCAGCAGCCACATACTAGCGGGAGGAGGAGAGACCCAGTACTTC.